A single sample is the source of the 14 T cell receptor beta chains below, sequenced in a study of CD8+CD57+ T cells in acquired aplastic anemia. Genomic DNA provided the template from which TCR beta VDJ and CDR3 profiles were obtained. TCRdb reprocessed the reads with MiXCR, giving one entry per CDR3 protein. In the table there are roughly 300,000 distinct CDR3 sequences, around 60% of which are singletons. Material: sorted CD4+, CD8+, or CD8+CD57+ T cells (not recorded which) from PBMCs. These receptors originate from a human donor with severe aplastic anemia or a healthy control (not recorded which).

This clonotype was observed at least ten times. The chain links TRBV19 to TRBJ2-7, with TRBD1 identical over 8 bases. V shed 6 bases and J 3 bases; nucleotides not matched to a gene: 4. This CDR3 has 13 residues. Germline-derived CDR1 and CDR2 are LNHDA and SQIVND (reference sequence). CDR3: CASRLTGGYEQYF. In DNA form, the CDR3 reads TGTGCCAGTAGGCTTACAGGGGGCTACGAGCAGTACTTC. The full variable domain, its missing parts supplied by reference TRBV19 and TRBJ2-7, is DGGITQSPKYLFRKEGQNVTLSCEQNLNHDAMYWYRQDPGQGLRLIYYSQIVNDFQKGDIAEGYSVSREKKESFPLTVTSAQKNPTAFYLCASRLTGGYEQYFGPGTRLTVT.

The chain combines TRBV27 with TRBJ2-1; 9 bases are a match to TRBD2. This CDR3 has 15 amino acids. J lost 6 bases, V lost 5 bases, and 8 bases had no gene match. Germline V CDR1 and CDR2: MNHEY, SMNVEV (reference sequence). CDR3: CASSRTVAGANEQFF. The CDR3 DNA reads TGTGCCAGCAGTCGGACGGTAGCGGGGGCCAATGAGCAGTTCTTC.

This clonotype showed up many times. V is TRBV5-1 and J is TRBJ1-1; TRBD1 agrees at 7 bases. The CDR3 is 14 residues long. V shed 5 bases, J shed 3 bases, and the junction held 7 bases outside the gene matches. CDR1 is SGHRS, CDR2 YFSETQ, per germline. The CDR3 loop reads CASSIRQGDTEAFF. The CDR3 DNA reads TGCGCCAGCAGTATTAGGCAGGGGGACACTGAAGCTTTCTTT. The full variable domain, completed using reference TRBV5-1 and TRBJ1-1, is KAGVTQTPRYLIKTRGQQVTLSCSPISGHRSVSWYQQTPGQGLQFLFEYFSETQRNKGNFPGRFSGRQFSNSRSEMNVSTLELGDSALYLCASSIRQGDTEAFFGQGTRLTVV.

This clonotype was found many times. The chain has TRBV5-8 and TRBJ2-3; 9 nucleotides match TRBD2. CDR1 is SGHTS, CDR2 YDEGEE, per germline. The junction had 5 bases not matched to a gene; V was cut back by 3 bases and J by 6 bases. The CDR3 runs 14 residues. The CDR3 DNA sequence: TGTGCCAGCAGCTCCGGGACTAGCAGGGATACGCAGTATTTT. It specifies CASSSGTSRDTQYF.

This clonotype was seen many times. The chain combines TRBV11-2 with TRBJ1-2, with 9 bases fitting TRBD1. The trim removed 1 base at V and 9 bases at J, leaving 3 bases unmatched. Germline lookup yields CDR1 SGHAT and CDR2 FQNNGV. The CDR3 is 13 residues long. The CDR3 protein is CASSLVDRGSYTF. In DNA form, the CDR3 reads TGTGCCAGCAGCTTAGTGGACAGGGGTAGCTACACCTTC.

The gene calls are TRBV20-1 and TRBJ2-1; D is uncertain. Germline-derived CDR1 and CDR2 are DFQATT and SNEGSKA (reference sequence). The CDR3 loop spans 14 amino acids. V lost 8 bases to trimming and J lost 5 bases, with 19 bases between them. DNA for the CDR3: TGCAGTATCTCCCGGGCTGGTGACCACAATGAGCAGTTCTTC. Translation: CSISRAGDHNEQFF.

This clonotype was seen many times. This chain connects TRBV20-1 to TRBJ1-2, with D unresolved. CDR1 and CDR2 (germline): DFQATT, SNEGSKA (reference sequence). The CDR3 consists of 12 residues. Between the trimmed V and J ends, which lost 0 bases and 3 bases, there was a span of 5 bases. The CDR3 reads CSAREEYYGYTF. DNA of the CDR3: TGCAGTGCTAGAGAGGAGTACTATGGCTACACCTTC.

At least ten counts were recorded for this clonotype. This chain links TRBV11-1 with TRBJ1-1; 7 nucleotides align to TRBD1. V lost 2 bases, J lost 6 bases, and 3 bases stayed unmatched. The CDR3 loop spans 13 amino acids. CDR1 SGHAT and CDR2 FQDESV come from the germline V gene (reference sequence). The CDR3, as DNA: TGTGCCAGCAGCTTATTGAGGGGGCCTGAAGCTTTCTTT. It encodes CASSLLRGPEAFF.

This clonotype occurred once. The chain uses TRBV24-1 and TRBJ1-2; 9 bases are a match to TRBD1. The V gene's germline CDR1 is KGHDR and CDR2 SFDVKD. V lost 3 bases to trimming and J lost 7 bases; unmatched junction nucleotides: 5. CDR3 length: 14 amino acids. CDR3 in DNA: TGTGCCACCAGTGATCGGGGACAGGGCGCTGGCTACACCTTC. Encoded protein: CATSDRGQGAGYTF.

The chain couples TRBV7-9 to TRBJ1-6; D is uncertain. CDR1 and CDR2 (germline): SEHNR, FQNEAQ (reference sequence). This CDR3 has 15 amino acids. V was shortened by 9 bases and J by 7 bases, with 19 bases between the two germline ends. The CDR3 DNA is TGTGCCAGTCAACGAGACGGATACCTCAATTCACCCCTCCACTTT. The encoded protein is CASQRDGYLNSPLHF.

The chain carries TRBV7-8 and TRBJ2-5, with 10 bases identical to TRBD1. CDR1 is SGHVS, CDR2 FQNEAQ, per germline. Trimming cost V 5 bases and J 5 bases; bases outside gene matches: 11. This CDR3 comprises 16 residues. CDR3 region: CASSPRRTGGKETQYF. Here the CDR3 DNA reads TGTGCCAGCAGCCCAAGGCGGACAGGGGGTAAGGAGACCCAGTACTTC.

The genes are TRBV5-1 and TRBJ1-6; D not resolved. Germline values: CDR1 SGHRS, CDR2 YFSETQ. The germline V and J ends were trimmed by 0 bases and 9 bases, with 10 bases remaining between them. The CDR3 sequence is 14 residues long. CDR3 protein: CASSLVVGGSPLHF. The DNA for the CDR3 is TGCGCCAGCAGCTTGGTTGTGGGCGGTTCACCCCTCCACTTT.

J is TRBJ2-1 and V is TRBV15, with D maybe TRBD1 (5 bases). The V gene's germline CDR1 is LNHNV and CDR2 YYDKDF (reference sequence). This CDR3 spans 16 amino acids. V was cut by 1 base and J by 2 bases, with 12 bases left in between. The CDR3: CATSRGGSLTYNEQFF. CDR3 nucleotides: TGTGCCACCAGCAGAGGGGGCAGTCTCACCTACAATGAGCAGTTCTTC.

This chain uses TRBV10-1 with TRBJ2-3; D might be TRBD2 (6 bases). The CDR3 has 15 amino acids. V lost 3 bases and J 2 bases, leaving 12 bases between the germline ends. Germline CDR1 WNHNN, CDR2 SYGVQD (reference sequence). The CDR3 nucleotides read TGCGCCAGCAGTGATGTAGCGGCGTACACAGATACGCAGTATTTT. This translates into CASSDVAAYTDTQYF.